The 29 T cell receptor beta chains listed next were all sequenced from one sample in a study of technical replicates of blood from a handful of donors (dated by TCRdb to the late 2010s). Library method: the immunoSEQ multiplex PCR assay. The source is immuneACCESS, and TCRdb retained only in-frame sequences with V and J called. Part of the clones is not carried over; for the studies checked, unresolved V genes explain less than half of this, and the remainder is unexplained. This sample lists some 70,000 clones; roughly 90% were detected once. The ten largest clones capture about 0.39% of the sample. Sequencing was performed on T cells isolated from PBMCs. The receptor source for this set is a human donor in good health.

V usage is TRBV5-3 and J usage is TRBJ2-7, with a weak D call TRBD2 (5 bases). TRBV5-3 is recorded as an ORF, its role being uncertain. The CDR3 runs to 18 residues. V was shortened by 0 bases and J by 3 bases, with 22 bases between the two germline ends. The CDR3 loop is CARSLAGNIAAQDYEQYF. CDR3 nucleotides: TGTGCCAGAAGCTTGGCGGGAAATATCGCGGCGCAAGACTACGAGCAGTACTTC.

The rearrangement links TRBV27 to TRBJ1-1; TRBD1 agrees at 10 bases. Germline values: CDR1 MNHEY, CDR2 SMNVEV (reference sequence). The CDR3 covers 16 residues. The V segment lost 0 bases and the J segment 5 bases; nucleotides outside the gene matches: 6. The DNA of the CDR3 is TGTGCCAGCAGTTTATCGCGGACAGGGGGAGGAACTGAAGCTTTCTTT. As protein: CASSLSRTGGGTEAFF.

The rearrangement joins TRBV28 to TRBJ1-4, with 8 bases that match TRBD1. Germline V gives CDR1 MDHEN, CDR2 SYDVKM. The J segment lost 8 bases and the V segment lost 5 bases, leaving 10 bases of the junction unmatched. The CDR3 runs 15 residues. CDR3 amino acids: CASSTLGTGREKLFF. CDR3 DNA sequence: TGTGCCAGCAGTACTCTCGGGACAGGTCGCGAAAAACTGTTTTTT.

The chain joins TRBV19 to TRBJ1-1; unclear D gene. Germline V gene data show CDR1 as LNHDA and CDR2 as SQIVND (reference sequence). CDR3 size: 13 residues. With 4 bases removed from V and 3 bases from J, the gap between germline ends came to 9 bases. In nucleotides, the CDR3 is TGTGCCAGTAGTACTACAGTAGACACTGAAGCTTTCTTT. This translates into CASSTTVDTEAFF.

This chain joins TRBV9 and TRBJ1-2; D possibly corresponds to TRBD1 (6 bases). From germline, CDR1 is SGDLS and CDR2 YYNGEE. Deletions cut 3 bases from V and 0 bases from J, with 12 bases between. The CDR3 loop spans 15 amino acids. The CDR3 coding sequence is TGTGCCAGCAGCGCCTCGGGGGGCGCTAACTATGGCTACACCTTC. Its translation is CASSASGGANYGYTF.

V is TRBV2 and J is TRBJ2-6, with a tentative D call TRBD1 (6 bases). Germline V gene data show CDR1 as SNHLY and CDR2 as FYNNEI. Trimming cost V 7 bases and J 1 base, with 11 bases left between them. The CDR3 has 15 residues. CDR3 amino acids: CASKGQSSGANVLTF. The CDR3 DNA is TGTGCCAGCAAAGGACAGTCTTCTGGGGCCAACGTCCTGACTTTC. The full variable domain, rest sourced from reference TRBV2 and TRBJ2-6, is EPEVTQTPSHQVTQMGQEVILRCVPISNHLYFYWYRQILGQKVEFLVSFYNNEISEKSEIFDDQFSVERPDGSNFTLKIRSTKLEDSAMYFCASKGQSSGANVLTFGAGSRLTVL.

V usage is TRBV2 and J usage is TRBJ2-7; 10 bases are shared with TRBD2. Losses at the gene ends were 7 bases for V and 6 bases for J; bases not matched to a gene: 15. Per germline, CDR1 SNHLY and CDR2 FYNNEI. The CDR3 extends over 16 amino acids. The CDR3 loop reads CASTVEPGLAFTEQYF. The DNA of the CDR3 is TGTGCCAGCACCGTTGAACCGGGACTAGCGTTTACCGAGCAGTACTTC.

This chain links TRBV11-2 with TRBJ2-5, with TRBD1 as a possible D gene (5 bases). Per the germline V gene, CDR1 is SGHAT and CDR2 is FQNNGV. V was cut by 0 bases and J by 3 bases, with 8 bases left in between. The CDR3 runs 14 residues. CDR3 sequence: CASSLEPREETQYF. CDR3 DNA: TGTGCCAGCAGCTTAGAGCCCAGGGAAGAGACCCAGTACTTC.

The rearrangement uses TRBV19 and TRBJ2-2; D may be TRBD1 (6 bases). Trimming cost V 3 bases and J 4 bases, with 9 bases left between them. This CDR3 region has 14 residues. Germline CDR1 LNHDA, CDR2 SQIVND (reference sequence). The CDR3 sequence: CASSILTGTGELFF. The DNA of the CDR3 is TGTGCCAGTAGTATTTTGACAGGCACCGGGGAGCTGTTTTTT. The variable domain in full, with the rest retrieved from reference TRBV19 and TRBJ2-2, is DGGITQSPKYLFRKEGQNVTLSCEQNLNHDAMYWYRQDPGQGLRLIYYSQIVNDFQKGDIAEGYSVSREKKESFPLTVTSAQKNPTAFYLCASSILTGTGELFFGEGSRLTVL.

In its sample, this clone was seen a few times. The chain combines TRBV19 with TRBJ1-4; D is unclear. This CDR3 region has 14 residues. The germline gives CDR1 LNHDA, CDR2 SQIVND (reference sequence). V was cut by 11 bases and J by 1 base, with 14 bases left in between. CDR3 sequence (DNA): TGTGCCTCCAAAGGGAGGCAAACTAATGAAAAACTGTTTTTT. Amino acids: CASKGRQTNEKLFF. The full variable domain, rest sourced from reference TRBV19 and TRBJ1-4, is DGGITQSPKYLFRKEGQNVTLSCEQNLNHDAMYWYRQDPGQGLRLIYYSQIVNDFQKGDIAEGYSVSREKKESFPLTVTSAQKNPTAFYLCASKGRQTNEKLFFGSGTQLSVL.

The chain recombines TRBV19 with TRBJ2-7, with a tentative D call TRBD2 (5 bases). The CDR3 spans 14 residues. CDR1 is LNHDA, CDR2 SQIVND, per germline (reference sequence). V gave up 1 base and J gave up 2 bases, with 9 bases separating them. CDR3 coding DNA: TGTGCCAGTAGTATAGGGACGGGAACCTACGAGCAGTACTTC. As protein: CASSIGTGTYEQYF.

This sequence joins TRBV6-6 and TRBJ2-7; possible D gene TRBD1, 6 bases. CDR1 and CDR2 (germline): MNHNY, SVGAGI (reference sequence). The CDR3 covers 12 residues. Trimming shortened V by 2 bases and J by 7 bases, and 9 bases separated the two germline ends. The CDR3 DNA reads TGTGCCAGCAGTTACCCCCAGGGGGAGCAGTACTTC. Residues: CASSYPQGEQYF.

The chain couples TRBV6-5 to TRBJ2-2; D ambiguous. Germline loops: CDR1 MNHEY, CDR2 SVGAGI. The CDR3 has 12 amino acids. Trimming took off 6 bases at V and 6 bases at J, with 8 bases between the two ends. CDR3 sequence (DNA): TGTGCCAGCAGCCCTTTTGCCGGGGAGCTGTTTTTT. It is translated as CASSPFAGELFF.

The chain employs TRBV19 and TRBJ1-5, with D possibly matching TRBD1 (6 bases). This CDR3 is 13 amino acids long. Trimming took off 8 bases at V and 6 bases at J, with 14 bases between the two ends. Per germline, CDR1 LNHDA and CDR2 SQIVND (reference sequence). CDR3 sequence: CASQKQGSQPQHF. The CDR3 DNA sequence: TGTGCCAGTCAGAAACAGGGATCTCAGCCCCAGCATTTT. The whole variable domain, remainder taken from reference TRBV19 and TRBJ1-5, is DGGITQSPKYLFRKEGQNVTLSCEQNLNHDAMYWYRQDPGQGLRLIYYSQIVNDFQKGDIAEGYSVSREKKESFPLTVTSAQKNPTAFYLCASQKQGSQPQHFGDGTRLSIL.

The V and J genes are TRBV28 and TRBJ1-4; 7 bases agree with TRBD1. Germline CDR1 and CDR2: MDHEN and SYDVKM. This CDR3 region has 14 residues. V lost 8 bases and J lost 1; bases outside the gene matches: 4. For the CDR3, the DNA is TGTGCCAGCTCCTCAGGGGGAACTAATGAAAAACTGTTTTTT. This translates into CASSSGGTNEKLFF.

This clone has more than one count but fewer than ten. This chain uses TRBV20-1 with TRBJ1-1; a weak D match, TRBD1 (5 bases). This CDR3 contains 10 residues. Germline V gene data show CDR1 as DFQATT and CDR2 as SNEGSKA (reference sequence). V was cut by 3 bases and J by 7 bases, with 6 bases left in between. The CDR3, as DNA: TGCAGTGCTAGTGACAGTGAAGCTTTCTTT. Protein: CSASDSEAFF.

The J gene is TRBJ1-5, the V gene TRBV5-1; D not certain. This CDR3 is 14 amino acids long. The V end lost 0 bases, the J end lost 2 bases, and 6 bases lay between the germline ends. The V gene's germline CDR1 is SGHRS and CDR2 YFSETQ. The CDR3 region has the DNA TGCGCCAGCAGCTTGGCAGGTGGCAATCAGCCCCAGCATTTT. This codes for CASSLAGGNQPQHF.

This clone was seen once. The chain combines TRBV10-3 with TRBJ2-1; D not resolved. Trimming cost V 3 bases and J 0 bases, with 18 bases left between them. The germline V gene has CDR1 ENHRY and CDR2 SYGVKD. The CDR3 totals 18 residues. The chain's CDR3 is CAISDPNPLAVSYNEQFF. CDR3 sequence (DNA): TGTGCCATCAGTGACCCAAATCCACTCGCGGTCTCCTACAATGAGCAGTTCTTC.

The V call is TRBV4-2, the J call TRBJ1-5; 7 bases line up with TRBD1. Germline V CDR1 and CDR2: LGHNA, YNFKEQ. This CDR3 spans 12 amino acids. V lost 4 bases to trimming and J lost 6 bases; unmatched junction nucleotides: 0. CDR3 residues: CASSPGGQPQHF. The CDR3 bases are TGTGCCAGCAGCCCAGGGGGTCAGCCCCAGCATTTT.

This clone was observed a handful of times. The genes are TRBV10-3 and TRBJ1-1, with a tentative D call TRBD1 (6 bases). Between the trimmed V and J ends, which lost 2 bases and 8 bases, there was a span of 9 bases. This CDR3 region has 12 residues. Looked up from germline, CDR1 is ENHRY and CDR2 is SYGVKD. The CDR3 nucleotides read TGTGCCATCAGTGAGACCGGGACAGAAGCTTTCTTT. It encodes CAISETGTEAFF.

The gene calls are TRBV7-9 and TRBJ1-4, with D possibly TRBD1 on 5 matching bases. V was clipped by 1 base and J by 8 bases, with 14 bases between them. CDR3 length: 15 residues. Germline CDR1 and CDR2: SEHNR and FQNEAQ (reference sequence). The CDR3 loop is CASSLEGRVGEKLFF. Written as DNA, the CDR3 is TGTGCCAGCAGCTTAGAAGGCAGGGTGGGAGAAAAACTGTTTTTT.

The chain joins TRBV28 to TRBJ2-5, with TRBD2 matching 8 bases. With V trimmed by 8 bases and J by 3 bases, 8 bases remained unmatched. The CDR3 has 14 residues. In germline, CDR1 is MDHEN, CDR2 SYDVKM. CDR3 loop: CASGIAGLEETQYF. Here the CDR3 DNA reads TGTGCCAGCGGAATAGCGGGACTTGAAGAGACCCAGTACTTC.

The chain joins TRBV7-2 to TRBJ2-1, with TRBD1 matching over 11 bases. V lost 4 bases to trimming and J lost 3 bases; unmatched junction nucleotides: 8. This CDR3 comprises 17 residues. Looked up from germline, CDR1 is SGHTA and CDR2 is FQGNSA. Written as DNA, the CDR3 is TGTGCCAGCAGCTCCAGAGCCGGGACAGGGGGCTACAATGAGCAGTTCTTC. Residues: CASSSRAGTGGYNEQFF.

The rearrangement joins TRBV2 to TRBJ2-1, with D tentatively TRBD1 (6 bases). V was trimmed by 4 bases and J by 7 bases, leaving 17 bases between them. Germline CDR1 and CDR2: SNHLY and FYNNEI. CDR3 length: 15 amino acids. The DNA for the CDR3 is TGTGCCAGCAGTGTTATGGACAGCCTTTTGAATGAGCAGTTCTTC. It translates to CASSVMDSLLNEQFF.

The J gene is TRBJ1-4, the V gene TRBV5-1, with TRBD1 matching 7 bases. V trimming: 1 base; J trimming: 7 bases; junction bases outside the gene matches: 10. Germline loops: CDR1 SGHRS, CDR2 YFSETQ. The CDR3 covers 16 residues. The CDR3 DNA sequence: TGCGCCAGCAGCTTGTCGGCAGGGGGAAAGTTTGAAAAACTGTTTTTT. Its translation is CASSLSAGGKFEKLFF.

The chain carries TRBV7-9 and TRBJ2-2; D possibly corresponds to TRBD1 (5 bases). CDR3 length equals 15 residues. The ends were cut back, 1 base at V and 3 bases at J, with 9 bases in the middle. Germline loops: CDR1 SEHNR, CDR2 FQNEAQ (reference sequence). The CDR3 region has the DNA TGTGCCAGCAGCTTAGTCGTAGGGGACACCGGGGAGCTGTTTTTT. Its translation is CASSLVVGDTGELFF. Variable domain in full (rest from reference TRBV7-9 and TRBJ2-2): DTGVSQNPRHKITKRGQNVTFRCDPISEHNRLYWYRQTLGQGPEFLTYFQNEAQLEKSRLLSDRFSAERPKGSFSTLEIQRTEQGDSAMYLCASSLVVGDTGELFFGEGSRLTVL.

The chain joins TRBV4-3 to TRBJ2-7; D is possibly TRBD2 (5 bases). The CDR3 has 14 residues. Trimming pared 1 base from V and 3 bases from J, leaving 10 bases between. CDR1 and CDR2 (germline): LGHNA, YSLEER. The CDR3, as DNA: TGCGCCAGCAGCCAAGCCTTAGCGAGCTACGAGCAGTACTTC. Amino acids: CASSQALASYEQYF.

This clone was seen only once. V is TRBV5-5 and J is TRBJ2-7; 7 bases are shared with TRBD2. V lost 0 bases and J lost 5; bases outside the gene matches: 5. Germline V gene sequence: CDR1 SGHKS, CDR2 YYEKEE (reference sequence). CDR3 length equals 14 residues. CDR3 sequence: CASSLGDYIDEQYF. The DNA for the CDR3 is TGTGCCAGCAGCTTGGGGGACTATATCGACGAGCAGTACTTC.

The chain combines TRBV7-6 with TRBJ2-5; D perhaps matches TRBD1 (6 bases). This CDR3 is built from 16 residues. V shed 1 base and J shed 1 base, with 13 bases lying between them. CDR1 is SGHVS and CDR2 is FNYEAQ in the germline V gene. CDR3 region: CASSLGTASLQETQYF. The CDR3 DNA follows: TGTGCCAGCAGCTTAGGGACAGCTTCACTCCAAGAGACCCAGTACTTC.